This T cell receptor (beta chain) was captured by sequencing in a study of T cells after posttransplantation cyclophosphamide. A marrow graft followed busulfan-fludarabine conditioning, with cyclophosphamide on days +3 and +4. The repertoire was sequenced with immunoSEQ multiplex PCR; TCRdb's copy has only in-frame clones and lacks some. The sample gives under 20,000 clones, approximately 69% of which show up once; 25% to 30% is in the top ten. This CDR3 region has 18 residues. CDR1 is LNHDA and CDR2 is SQIVND in the germline V gene (reference sequence). V lost 7 bases and J lost 3, with 25 bases in between.

The genes are TRBV19 and TRBJ1-3; possibly TRBD1 for D (6 bases). The source was PBMCs, collected after an allogeneic stem cell transplant with post-transplant cyclophosphamide. This receptor was obtained from a male patient aged 25-45 years who received an allogeneic stem cell transplant from a related donor, was CMV-positive, and had acute GVHD only. A subset of T cells may come from the graft donor. CDR3 coding DNA: TGTGCCAGTATGGGGTATAGTGCGGGGGGCGCTTTTGGAAACACCATATATTTT. Translated: CASMGYSAGGAFGNTIYF.